These 27 T cell receptor beta chains were all obtained from the same sample, sequenced in a study of blood T cell repertoires in COVID-19. Method: immunoSEQ multiplex PCR; TCRdb's copy keeps in-frame clones and lacks some. The data hold some 240,000 clones, with 85% observed a single time. Sequenced: PBMCs or T cells enriched from blood (not recorded which). The receptors shown here come from a woman in her forties or fifties who had been exposed to COVID-19.

V is TRBV19 and J is TRBJ1-2, with TRBD1 matching 9 bases. Germline assignment: CDR1 LNHDA and CDR2 SQIVND (reference sequence). Trimming took 5 bases from V and 11 from J; bases not matched to a gene: 9. There are 13 residues in the CDR3. This chain's CDR3 is CASSSQGQGRYTF. CDR3 DNA: TGTGCCAGTAGTTCCCAGGGACAGGGTAGATACACCTTC.

The CDR3, as DNA: TGTGCCAGCAGCTTTCAGGGGGCGTGGGAAAAACTGTTTTTT. Its protein product is CASSFQGAWEKLFF. V is TRBV5-6 and J is TRBJ1-4, with 8 bases fitting TRBD1. Germline V gene data show CDR1 as SGHDT and CDR2 as YYEEEE. The CDR3 length is 14 residues. V dropped 2 bases and J dropped 8; count of bases not matched to a gene: 5.

The chain uses TRBV9 and TRBJ1-3; D may be TRBD1 (6 bases). The V gene lost 2 bases and the J gene lost 0 bases, with 9 bases spanning the gap. Germline CDR1 SGDLS, CDR2 YYNGEE. This CDR3 has 15 residues. The CDR3 sequence: CASSVTGSSGNTIYF. CDR3 DNA: TGTGCCAGCAGCGTTACAGGGTCCTCTGGAAACACCATATATTTT.

Concerning this clone: One end of the junction varies from germline; a read error may be responsible. In DNA, the CDR3 is TGTGCCAGCAGGGAAGGGGCTCTTAGAAACACCATATATTTT. This translates into CASREGALRNTIYF. The chain combines TRBV2 with TRBJ1-3, with D tentatively TRBD1 (5 bases). CDR1 SNHLY and CDR2 FYNNEI come from the germline V gene. CDR3 length: 14 amino acids.

This chain links TRBV4-3 with TRBJ2-2, with D possibly being TRBD1 (5 bases). CDR3 length: 15 residues. Germline V gene lookup returns CDR1 LGHNA and CDR2 YSLEER. V lost 1 base, J lost 6 bases, and 12 bases lay in between. The CDR3 is CASSQGLQGPGELFF. In DNA, the CDR3 is TGCGCCAGCAGCCAAGGATTGCAGGGCCCCGGGGAGCTGTTTTTT.

V gene TRBV18 combines with J gene TRBJ2-1, with TRBD2 matching over 12 bases. In germline, CDR1 is KGHSH, CDR2 LQKENI. The CDR3 is 15 amino acids. V gave up 6 bases and J gave up 7 bases; unmatched junction bases: 7. CDR3 sequence: CASSLGLAGINEQFF. In nucleotides, the CDR3 is TGTGCCAGCTCCCTAGGACTAGCGGGGATAAATGAGCAGTTCTTC. The complete variable domain, with remaining parts taken from reference TRBV18 and TRBJ2-1, reads NAGVMQNPRHLVRRRGQEARLRCSPMKGHSHVYWYRQLPEEGLKFMVYLQKENIIDESGMPKERFSAEFPKEGPSILRIQQVVRGDSAAYFCASSLGLAGINEQFFGPGTRLTVL.

This sequence joins TRBV11-2 and TRBJ2-1; maybe TRBD1 (5 bases). The germline CDR1 and CDR2 sequences are SGHAT and FQNNGV. The V end was cut by 5 bases, the J end by 8 bases, with 19 bases between. The CDR3 runs to 15 residues. Written as DNA, the CDR3 is TGTGCCAGCAGCCCCCCCGGGCAGGGTAGGCATGAGCAGTTCTTC. Translated, it gives CASSPPGQGRHEQFF.

The chain combines TRBV6-5 with TRBJ1-4; 10 bases are a match to TRBD1. V lost 5 bases and J lost 8; bases outside the gene matches: 8. CDR1 and CDR2 (germline): MNHEY, SVGAGI. CDR3 size: 15 residues. CDR3 bases: TGTGCCAGCAGTACTCGGGACAGGGGAGGCGAAAAACTGTTTTTT. Translation gives CASSTRDRGGEKLFF.

This rearrangement joins TRBV12-3 or TRBV12-4 to TRBJ1-2; 8 nucleotides line up with TRBD1. Trimming removed 6 bases from V and 5 bases from J; junction bases left unmatched: 5. This CDR3 is 13 amino acids long. Written as DNA, the CDR3 is TGTGCCAGCAGAAGGACAGGGAGGTATGGCTACACCTTC. Its protein product is CASRRTGRYGYTF.

This chain uses TRBV5-1 with TRBJ2-7; TRBD2 is a possible D gene (5 bases). Trimming removed 0 bases from V and 3 bases from J, with 10 bases in between. Germline V gene data show CDR1 as SGHRS and CDR2 as YFSETQ. This CDR3 comprises 14 residues. The CDR3 sequence is CASSLDGEFYEQYF. The CDR3 DNA reads TGCGCCAGCAGCTTGGATGGGGAGTTCTACGAGCAGTACTTC.

The chain is built from TRBV24-1 and TRBJ2-7; D is perhaps TRBD2 (7 bases). CDR3 length: 13 amino acids. The V gene lost 1 base and the J gene lost 6 bases, with 9 bases spanning the gap. Germline V gene sequence: CDR1 KGHDR, CDR2 SFDVKD. CDR3 nucleotide sequence: TGTGCCACCAGTGATTTAAGGGGGGGCGAGCAGTACTTC. Residues: CATSDLRGGEQYF.

The V call is TRBV11-2, the J call TRBJ1-1, with TRBD1 matching 9 bases. The CDR3 covers 14 residues. J lost 11 bases, V lost 5 bases, and 12 bases had no gene match. Germline-derived CDR1 and CDR2 are SGHAT and FQNNGV. The CDR3 DNA reads as TGTGCCAGCAGCGCGTACTCACAGGGGGCCAGGGCTTTCTTT. Its translation is CASSAYSQGARAFF.

The chain has TRBV25-1 and TRBJ2-5; 10 nucleotides agree with TRBD2. This CDR3 comprises 15 residues. Germline lookup yields CDR1 MGHDK and CDR2 SYGVNS. After removal of 1 base from V and 6 bases from J, the junction contained 5 bases not matched to a gene. Written as DNA, the CDR3 is TGTGCCAGCAGTGAATTTCTAGCGGGGGTAAAGACCCAGTACTTC. This sequence encodes CASSEFLAGVKTQYF. Combining the CDR3 with reference TRBV25-1 and TRBJ2-5 gives the whole variable domain EADIYQTPRYLVIGTGKKITLECSQTMGHDKMYWYQQDPGMELHLIHYSYGVNSTEKGDLSSESTVSRIRTEHFPLTLESARPSHTSQYLCASSEFLAGVKTQYFGPGTRLLVL.

This rearrangement joins TRBV14 to TRBJ1-1; D is perhaps TRBD1 (6 bases). The CDR3 is made up of 14 amino acids. Trimming removed 3 bases at V and 9 bases at J, with 17 bases between. Looked up from germline, CDR1 is SGHDN and CDR2 is FVKESK. The chain's CDR3 is CASSQTGLDGKAFF. The CDR3 nucleotides read TGTGCCAGCAGCCAGACAGGCCTTGACGGGAAAGCTTTCTTT.

The sample holds one count of this clone. The chain has TRBV29-1 and TRBJ1-2; 10 bases align to TRBD1. With 7 bases clipped from V and 4 bases from J, the junction kept 9 bases outside the gene matches. CDR1 SQVTM and CDR2 ANQGSEA come from the germline V gene. The length of the CDR3 is 14 residues. The CDR3 protein is CSAVGTGALYGYTF. The CDR3 DNA reads as TGCAGCGCGGTAGGGACAGGGGCCCTCTATGGCTACACCTTC.

The rearrangement links TRBV11-2 to TRBJ1-3; TRBD1 matches at 9 bases. The CDR3 loop spans 18 amino acids. Trimming took 2 bases from V and 0 from J; bases not matched to a gene: 8. Germline CDR1 and CDR2: SGHAT and FQNNGV. The CDR3: CASSLHPGQGSSGNTIYF. The CDR3 DNA is TGTGCCAGCAGCTTACACCCTGGACAGGGGAGCTCTGGAAACACCATATATTTT.

The gene calls are TRBV7-2 and TRBJ2-5; 10 bases align to TRBD2. Germline V gene data show CDR1 as SGHTA and CDR2 as FQGNSA. The CDR3 covers 18 residues. The V and J ends lost 0 bases and 4 bases, in that order; junction bases with no gene match: 11. The CDR3 loop is CASSLAGVSGGLIETQYF. The CDR3, as DNA: TGTGCCAGCAGCTTAGCCGGGGTTAGCGGGGGGCTGATAGAGACCCAGTACTTC.

A few counts support this clone. The chain has TRBV4-1 and TRBJ1-2, with 10 bases matching TRBD1. Germline V lookup: CDR1 MGHRA, CDR2 YSYEKL. With 0 bases clipped from V and 7 bases from J, the junction kept 2 bases outside the gene matches. This CDR3 region has 14 residues. The CDR3 region is CASSQERTGGGYTF. As DNA, the CDR3 is TGCGCCAGCAGCCAAGAAAGGACAGGGGGTGGCTACACCTTC.

On this clone itself: The junction differs from germline at one of its ends, possibly a read error. The chain carries TRBV11-2 and TRBJ2-7; a possible D gene is TRBD1 (7 bases). Germline V lookup: CDR1 SGHAT, CDR2 FQNNGV. The CDR3 spans 15 residues. CDR3 coding DNA: TGTGCCAGCACCTTAGGAGGGGACAGCTACTACGAGCAGTACTTC. Its protein is CASTLGGDSYYEQYF.

CDR3 sequence: CASSYDSMRGEAFF. The CDR3 DNA sequence: TGTGCCAGCAGTTACGACTCGATGCGGGGGGAAGCTTTCTTT. The rearrangement joins TRBV6-2 or TRBV6-3 to TRBJ1-1, with D possibly matching TRBD1 (5 bases). The CDR3 contains 14 residues. Deletions cut 2 bases from V and 8 bases from J, with 15 bases between. Germline assignment: CDR1 MNHEY and CDR2 SVGEGT.

In nucleotides, the CDR3 is TGTGCCAGCAGCTACAGCACAGGGGGTAATCAGCCCCAGCATTTT. This codes for CASSYSTGGNQPQHF. This chain links TRBV27 with TRBJ1-5; TRBD1 matches at 8 bases. This CDR3 comprises 15 residues. J gave up 4 bases and V 6 bases, and 8 bases lay outside the gene matches. Germline lookup yields CDR1 MNHEY and CDR2 SMNVEV (reference sequence).

The chain combines TRBV5-1 with TRBJ2-7; D is unresolved. This CDR3 is 13 amino acids long. Trimming removed 0 bases at V and 1 base at J, with 5 bases between. CDR1 and CDR2 (germline): SGHRS, YFSETQ. The chain's CDR3 is CASSLDFSYEQYF. The CDR3 bases are TGCGCCAGCAGCTTGGACTTTTCCTACGAGCAGTACTTC.

This clone has a handful of counts. The rearrangement joins TRBV12-5 to TRBJ1-2, with D possibly matching TRBD1 (5 bases). Germline CDR1 LGHNT, CDR2 FRNRAP. Trimming removed 2 bases from V and 5 bases from J, with 18 bases in between. The CDR3 is made up of 16 amino acids. The CDR3: CASGLKPDSLKYGYTF. The CDR3 DNA is TGTGCTAGTGGTTTGAAGCCTGACAGCCTAAAATATGGCTACACCTTC.

This clone was seen only a few times. This chain joins TRBV4-3 and TRBJ1-3; TRBD1 aligns across 9 bases. Per germline, CDR1 LGHNA and CDR2 YSLEER. V gave up 1 base and J gave up 1 base; unmatched junction bases: 2. CDR3 length: 16 residues. The CDR3 loop reads CASSQVGTGSGNTIYF. CDR3 DNA: TGCGCCAGCAGCCAAGTAGGGACAGGGTCTGGAAACACCATATATTTT.

This clone was seen a handful of times. The chain carries TRBV5-1 and TRBJ1-1; the match to TRBD1 covers 7 bases. The CDR3 sequence is 16 residues long. V shed 1 base, J shed 5 bases, and the junction held 11 bases outside the gene matches. Germline V gene lookup returns CDR1 SGHRS and CDR2 YFSETQ. The CDR3 sequence is CASSLNPNAGGTEAFF. CDR3 DNA sequence: TGCGCCAGCAGCTTGAACCCAAATGCAGGGGGGACTGAAGCTTTCTTT.

This clone was recorded once. V is TRBV10-3 and J is TRBJ2-7; the match to TRBD1 covers 9 bases. Germline lookup yields CDR1 ENHRY and CDR2 SYGVKD. This CDR3 is built from 14 residues. V lost 1 base and J lost 6; bases outside the gene matches: 4. CDR3 DNA: TGTGCCATCAGTGAGTTATACAGGGGGCTCGAGCAGTACTTC. Protein: CAISELYRGLEQYF.

This clone was picked up a small number of times. The V and J genes are TRBV7-9 and TRBJ2-2; tentatively, D is TRBD2 (5 bases). CDR3 length equals 15 residues. V was shortened by 5 bases and J by 5 bases, with 15 bases between the two germline ends. Germline V gene sequence: CDR1 SEHNR, CDR2 FQNEAQ (reference sequence). This CDR3 reads CASSRGSGLTGELFF. The CDR3 nucleotides read TGTGCCAGCAGCCGCGGGTCGGGATTAACCGGGGAGCTGTTTTTT.